The clone carrying this TCR beta chain has only a few counts. Its antigen is as yet unknown. V was clipped by 2 bases and J by 3 bases, with 16 bases between them. Germline-derived CDR1 and CDR2 are MNHEY and SVGEGT. CDR3 size: 16 residues. Making TCR cDNA involved 5'RACE template switching, which added UMIs and a universal primer site. TCRdb used MiXCR to reprocess the 5' RACE reads, holding one entry per CDR3 protein. The sample lists a few hundred thousand distinct CDR3 sequences, less than 20% occurring once. This sample was included in a study of T cells after yellow fever vaccination. Overall study findings and caveats: Abundant contaminating clonotypes from the bulk population could appear in FACS-sorted repertoires. Though weaker, the secondary response peaked faster, on day 5 versus 15. Most primary-vaccination clones reappeared after the booster (approximately 95% CD4, approximately 88% CD8).

The chain couples TRBV6-2 or TRBV6-3 to TRBJ1-1; the D gene is possibly TRBD1 (5 bases). The input for sequencing was PBMCs, taken 4 to 5 days after the first yellow fever vaccination. The TCR comes from a man younger than 30 who received the YFV17D yellow fever vaccine. The CDR3, as DNA: TGTGCCAGCAGTTACAGCCCAGGGAGGGCGGACACTGAAGCTTTCTTT. Amino acids: CASSYSPGRADTEAFF.